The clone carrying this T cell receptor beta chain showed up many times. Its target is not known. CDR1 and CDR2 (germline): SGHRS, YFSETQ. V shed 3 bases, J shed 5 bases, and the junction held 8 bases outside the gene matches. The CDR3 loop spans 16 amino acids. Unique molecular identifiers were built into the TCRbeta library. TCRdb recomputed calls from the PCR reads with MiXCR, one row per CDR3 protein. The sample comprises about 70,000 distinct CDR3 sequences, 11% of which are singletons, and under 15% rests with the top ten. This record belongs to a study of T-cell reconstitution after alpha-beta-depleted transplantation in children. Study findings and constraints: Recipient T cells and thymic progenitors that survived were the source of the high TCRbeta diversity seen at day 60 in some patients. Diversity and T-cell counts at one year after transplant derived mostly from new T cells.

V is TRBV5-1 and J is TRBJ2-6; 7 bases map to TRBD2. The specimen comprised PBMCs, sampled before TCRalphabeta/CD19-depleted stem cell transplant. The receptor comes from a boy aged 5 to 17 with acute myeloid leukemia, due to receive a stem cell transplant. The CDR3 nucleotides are TGCGCCAGCAGCTCGTGGGGGGGAGACTGGGCCAACGTCCTGACTTTC. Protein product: CASSSWGGDWANVLTF.